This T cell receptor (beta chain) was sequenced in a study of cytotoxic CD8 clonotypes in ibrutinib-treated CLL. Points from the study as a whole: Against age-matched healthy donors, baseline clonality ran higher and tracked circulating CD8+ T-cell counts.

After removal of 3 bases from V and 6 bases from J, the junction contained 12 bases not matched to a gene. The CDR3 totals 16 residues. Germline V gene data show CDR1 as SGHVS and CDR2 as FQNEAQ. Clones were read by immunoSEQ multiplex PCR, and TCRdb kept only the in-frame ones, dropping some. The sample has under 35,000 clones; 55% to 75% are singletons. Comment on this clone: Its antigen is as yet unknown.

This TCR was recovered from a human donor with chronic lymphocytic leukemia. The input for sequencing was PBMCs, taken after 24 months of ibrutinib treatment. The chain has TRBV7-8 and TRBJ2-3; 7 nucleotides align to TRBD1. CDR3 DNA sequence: TGTGCCAGCAGCTTCGTCACGACAGGGCTCGGGGATACGCAGTATTTT. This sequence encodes CASSFVTTGLGDTQYF.